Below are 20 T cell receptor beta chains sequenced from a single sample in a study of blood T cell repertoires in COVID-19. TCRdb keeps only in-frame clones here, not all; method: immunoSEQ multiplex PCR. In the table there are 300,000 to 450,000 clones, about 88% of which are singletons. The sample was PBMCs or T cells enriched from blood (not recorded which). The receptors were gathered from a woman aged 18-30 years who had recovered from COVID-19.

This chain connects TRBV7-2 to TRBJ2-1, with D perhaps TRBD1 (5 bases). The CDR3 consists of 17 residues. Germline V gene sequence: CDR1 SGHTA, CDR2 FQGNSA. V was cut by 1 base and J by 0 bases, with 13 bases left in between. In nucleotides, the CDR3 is TGTGCCAGCAGCTTAGTGGTAGGGCAGGGCTCCTACAATGAGCAGTTCTTC. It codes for CASSLVVGQGSYNEQFF.

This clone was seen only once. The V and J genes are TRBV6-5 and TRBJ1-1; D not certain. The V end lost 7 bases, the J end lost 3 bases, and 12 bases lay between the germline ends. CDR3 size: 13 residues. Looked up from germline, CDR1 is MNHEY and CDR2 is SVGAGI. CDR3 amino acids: CASMRIGDTEAFF. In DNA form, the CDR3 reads TGTGCCAGCATGAGAATCGGGGACACTGAAGCTTTCTTT.

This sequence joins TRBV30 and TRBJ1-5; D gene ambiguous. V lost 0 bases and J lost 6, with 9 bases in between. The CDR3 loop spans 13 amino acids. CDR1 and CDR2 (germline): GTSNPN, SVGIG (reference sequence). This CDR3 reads CAWSVGERQPQHF. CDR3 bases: TGTGCCTGGAGTGTCGGGGAACGTCAGCCCCAGCATTTT. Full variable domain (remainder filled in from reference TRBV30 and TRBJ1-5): SQTIHQWPATLVQPVGSPLSLECTVEGTSNPNLYWYRQAAGRGLQLLFYSVGIGQISSEVPQNLSASRPQDRQFILSSKKLLLSDSGFYLCAWSVGERQPQHFGDGTRLSIL.

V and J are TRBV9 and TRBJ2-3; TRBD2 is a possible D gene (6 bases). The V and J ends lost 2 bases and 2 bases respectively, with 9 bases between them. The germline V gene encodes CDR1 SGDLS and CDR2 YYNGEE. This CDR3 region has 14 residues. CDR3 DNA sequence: TGTGCCAGCAGCGTCGGCGGGGACACAGATACGCAGTATTTT. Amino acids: CASSVGGDTDTQYF.

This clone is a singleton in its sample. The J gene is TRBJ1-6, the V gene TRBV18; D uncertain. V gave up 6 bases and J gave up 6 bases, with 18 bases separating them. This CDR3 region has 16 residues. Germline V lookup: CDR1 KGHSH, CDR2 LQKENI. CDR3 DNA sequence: TGTGCCAGCTCCCCCCGAGGTGGCTTGAGTAATTCACCCCTCCACTTT. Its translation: CASSPRGGLSNSPLHF.

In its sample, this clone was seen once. DNA of the CDR3: TGTGCCAGCAGCGTAGTAGCGGGGGGGACAGATACGCAGTATTTT. Residues: CASSVVAGGTDTQYF. J is TRBJ2-3 and V is TRBV9, with TRBD2 matching 11 bases. Losses at the gene ends were 0 bases for V and 3 bases for J; bases not matched to a gene: 0. Germline CDR1 is SGDLS and CDR2 is YYNGEE. CDR3 size: 15 residues.

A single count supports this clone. The CDR3 is CASSAKPGYWLDTEAFF. As DNA, the CDR3 is TGTGCCAGTAGTGCCAAACCGGGATATTGGCTTGACACTGAAGCTTTCTTT. The V gene is TRBV19, the J gene TRBJ1-1, with no clear D. Germline CDR1 reads LNHDA; CDR2 reads SQIVND (reference sequence). Trimming took 5 bases from V and 3 from J, leaving 22 bases between them. The CDR3 loop spans 17 amino acids.

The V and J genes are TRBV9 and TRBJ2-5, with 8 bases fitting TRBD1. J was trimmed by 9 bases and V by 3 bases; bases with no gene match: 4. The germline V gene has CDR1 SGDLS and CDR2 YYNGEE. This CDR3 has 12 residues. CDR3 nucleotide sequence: TGTGCCAGCAGCGGGACAGGGAAGGCCCAGTACTTC. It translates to CASSGTGKAQYF.

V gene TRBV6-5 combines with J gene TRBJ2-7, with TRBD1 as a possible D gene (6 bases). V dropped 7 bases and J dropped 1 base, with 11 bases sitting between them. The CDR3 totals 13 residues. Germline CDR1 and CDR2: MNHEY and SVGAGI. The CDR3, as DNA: TGTGCCAGCACCCGCCAGGGGTCCTACGAGCAGTACTTC. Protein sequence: CASTRQGSYEQYF.

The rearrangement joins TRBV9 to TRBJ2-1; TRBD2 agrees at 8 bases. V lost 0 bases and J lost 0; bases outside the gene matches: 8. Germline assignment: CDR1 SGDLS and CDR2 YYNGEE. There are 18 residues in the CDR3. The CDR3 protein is CASSVGVAGGNSYNEQFF. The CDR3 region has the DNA TGTGCCAGCAGCGTAGGGGTGGCGGGGGGTAACTCCTACAATGAGCAGTTCTTC.

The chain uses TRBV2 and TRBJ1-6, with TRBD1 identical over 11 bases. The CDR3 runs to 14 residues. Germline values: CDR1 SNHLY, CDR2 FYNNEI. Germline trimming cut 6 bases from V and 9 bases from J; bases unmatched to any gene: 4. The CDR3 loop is CASREGQGVSPLHF. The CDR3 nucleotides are TGTGCCAGCAGGGAGGGACAGGGGGTTTCACCCCTCCACTTT.

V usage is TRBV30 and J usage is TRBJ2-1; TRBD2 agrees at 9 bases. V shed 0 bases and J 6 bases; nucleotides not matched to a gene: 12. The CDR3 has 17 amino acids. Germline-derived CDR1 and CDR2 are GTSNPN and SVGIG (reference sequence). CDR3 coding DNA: TGTGCCTGGAGTGTATGGGCCCTGCGGGGGGGCCTCAATGAGCAGTTCTTC. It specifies CAWSVWALRGGLNEQFF.

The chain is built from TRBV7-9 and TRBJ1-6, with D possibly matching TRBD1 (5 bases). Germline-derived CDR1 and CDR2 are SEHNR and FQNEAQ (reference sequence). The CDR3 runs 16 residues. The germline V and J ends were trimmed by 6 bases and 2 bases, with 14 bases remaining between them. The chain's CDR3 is CASSVTVPTYNSPLHF. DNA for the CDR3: TGTGCCAGCAGTGTGACAGTTCCGACCTATAATTCACCCCTCCACTTT. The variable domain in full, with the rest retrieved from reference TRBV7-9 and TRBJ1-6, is DTGVSQNPRHKITKRGQNVTFRCDPISEHNRLYWYRQTLGQGPEFLTYFQNEAQLEKSRLLSDRFSAERPKGSFSTLEIQRTEQGDSAMYLCASSVTVPTYNSPLHFGNGTRLTVT.

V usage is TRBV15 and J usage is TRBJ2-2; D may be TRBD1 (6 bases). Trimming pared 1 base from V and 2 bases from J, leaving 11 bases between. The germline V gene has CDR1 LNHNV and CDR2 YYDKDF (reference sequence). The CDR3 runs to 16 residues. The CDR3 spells CATSRGGRGNTGELFF. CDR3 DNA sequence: TGTGCCACCAGCAGAGGAGGCAGGGGCAACACCGGGGAGCTGTTTTTT.

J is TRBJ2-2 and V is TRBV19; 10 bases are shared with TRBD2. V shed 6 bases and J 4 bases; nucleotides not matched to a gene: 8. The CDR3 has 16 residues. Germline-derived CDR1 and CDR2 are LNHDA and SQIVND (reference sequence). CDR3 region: CASRALRLAGTGELFF. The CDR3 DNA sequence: TGTGCCAGTAGGGCCCTAAGACTAGCGGGCACCGGGGAGCTGTTTTTT.

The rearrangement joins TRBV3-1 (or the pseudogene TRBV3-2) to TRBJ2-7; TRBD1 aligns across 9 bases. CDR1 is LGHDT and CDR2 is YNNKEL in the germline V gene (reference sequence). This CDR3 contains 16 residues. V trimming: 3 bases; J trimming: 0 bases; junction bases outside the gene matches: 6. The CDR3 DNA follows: TGTGCCAGCAGCCAGGAGGGGACAGGGACCTCCTACGAGCAGTACTTC. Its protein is CASSQEGTGTSYEQYF.

CDR3 nucleotides: TGCGCCAGCAGCCAATGGGACAGGGATGACTACGAGCAGTACTTC. It encodes CASSQWDRDDYEQYF. V is TRBV4-1 and J is TRBJ2-7, with 9 bases fitting TRBD1. Per the germline V gene, CDR1 is MGHRA and CDR2 is YSYEKL. The CDR3 loop spans 15 amino acids. After removal of 2 bases from V and 3 bases from J, the junction contained 5 bases not matched to a gene.

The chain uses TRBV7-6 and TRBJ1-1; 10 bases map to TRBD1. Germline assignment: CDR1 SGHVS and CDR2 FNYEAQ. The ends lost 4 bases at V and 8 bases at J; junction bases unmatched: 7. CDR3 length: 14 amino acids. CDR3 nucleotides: TGTGCCAGCAGCTCTGGACAGGGGGGCAGGGAAGCTTTCTTT. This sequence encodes CASSSGQGGREAFF.

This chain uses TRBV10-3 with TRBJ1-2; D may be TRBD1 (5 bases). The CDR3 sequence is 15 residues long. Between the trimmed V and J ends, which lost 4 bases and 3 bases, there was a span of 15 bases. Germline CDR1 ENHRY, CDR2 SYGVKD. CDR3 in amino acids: CAISAPGAGDYGYTF. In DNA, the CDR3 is TGTGCCATCAGTGCCCCTGGGGCGGGGGACTATGGCTACACCTTC.

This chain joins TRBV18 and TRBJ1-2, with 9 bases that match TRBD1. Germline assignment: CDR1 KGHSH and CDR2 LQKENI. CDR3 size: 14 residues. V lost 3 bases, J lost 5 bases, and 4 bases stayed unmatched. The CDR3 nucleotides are TGTGCCAGCTCACCCCAGGGGACAGGGTATGGCTACACCTTC. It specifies CASSPQGTGYGYTF.